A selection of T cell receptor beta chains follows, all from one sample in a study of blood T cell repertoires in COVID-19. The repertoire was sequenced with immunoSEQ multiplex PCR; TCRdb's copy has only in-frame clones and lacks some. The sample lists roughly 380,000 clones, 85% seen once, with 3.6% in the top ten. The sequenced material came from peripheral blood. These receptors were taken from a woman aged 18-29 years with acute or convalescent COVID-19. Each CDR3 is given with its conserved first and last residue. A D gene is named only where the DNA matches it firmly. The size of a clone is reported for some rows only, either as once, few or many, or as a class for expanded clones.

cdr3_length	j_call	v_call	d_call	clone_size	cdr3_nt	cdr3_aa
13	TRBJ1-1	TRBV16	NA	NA	TGTGCCAGCAGCCAAGACAGGAACACTGAAGCTTTCTTT	CASSQDRNTEAFF
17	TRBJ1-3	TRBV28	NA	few	TGTGCCAGCATCAGAATCGGTGGACAGTACTCTGGAAACACCATATATTTT	CASIRIGGQYSGNTIYF
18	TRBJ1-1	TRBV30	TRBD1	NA	TGTGCCTGGAGTCCACAAGGACCGGGACAGGGCTATCGGACTGAAGCTTTCTTT	CAWSPQGPGQGYRTEAFF
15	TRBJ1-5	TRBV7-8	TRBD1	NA	TGTGCCAGCAGCAGGGACAGCAAAAACTATCAGCCCCAGCATTTT	CASSRDSKNYQPQHF
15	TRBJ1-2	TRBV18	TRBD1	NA	TGTGCCAGCTCACCGGGACAGGGGAACAGTGAAGGCTACACCTTC	CASSPGQGNSEGYTF
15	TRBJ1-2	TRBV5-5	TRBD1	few	TGTGCCAGCAGCTCGGGACAGCTCACTAACTATGGCTACACCTTC	CASSSGQLTNYGYTF
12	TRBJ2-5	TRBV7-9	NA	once	TGTGCCAGCAGCTTGGACGGGAAGACCCAGTACTTC	CASSLDGKTQYF
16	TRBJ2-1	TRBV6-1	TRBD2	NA	TGTGCCAGCAGTGCCCGGCTAGCGGGAGAAGCTGATGAGCAGTTCTTC	CASSARLAGEADEQFF
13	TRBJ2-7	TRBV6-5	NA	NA	TGTGCCAGCACTGGTCTGGGGCCCTACGAGCAGTACTTC	CASTGLGPYEQYF
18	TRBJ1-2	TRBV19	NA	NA	TGTGCCAGTAGTAGGCGGGAGGCGACGTTAATAGCTAACTATGGCTACACCTTC	CASSRREATLIANYGYTF
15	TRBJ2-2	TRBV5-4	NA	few	TGTGCCAGCAGCCCAACCAAGGCCGGGACCGGGGAGCTGTTTTTT	CASSPTKAGTGELFF
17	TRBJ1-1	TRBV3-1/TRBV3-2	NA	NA	TGTGCCAGCAGCCAAGATCCGTCGCGGTATCTCAGAACTGAAGCTTTCTTT	CASSQDPSRYLRTEAFF
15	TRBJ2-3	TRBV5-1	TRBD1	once	TGCGCCAGCAGCTTAGACAGGGCCAGCACAGATACGCAGTATTTT	CASSLDRASTDTQYF
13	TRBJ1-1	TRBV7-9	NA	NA	TGTGCCAGCAGAGGGGGAGCGAACACTGAAGCTTTCTTT	CASRGGANTEAFF
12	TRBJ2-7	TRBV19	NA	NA	TGTGCCAGTAGTAGTGGGGCGGGAGAGCAGTACTTC	CASSSGAGEQYF
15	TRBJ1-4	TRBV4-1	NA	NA	TGCGCCAGCAGCCCCTTGGGCGGGTTTAATGAAAAACTGTTTTTT	CASSPLGGFNEKLFF
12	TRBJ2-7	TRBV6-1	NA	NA	TGTGCCAGCAGTGAACAGGGGCACGAGCAGTACTTC	CASSEQGHEQYF
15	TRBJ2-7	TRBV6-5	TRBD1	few	TGTGCCAGCAGTTACAGAGGACAGGGGCTCTACGAGCAGTACTTC	CASSYRGQGLYEQYF
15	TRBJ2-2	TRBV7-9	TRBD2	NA	TGTGCCAGCAGCGAAACTAGCGCAAACACCGGGGAGCTGTTTTTT	CASSETSANTGELFF
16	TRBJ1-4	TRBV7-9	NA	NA	TGTGCCAGCAGCTTGAGCGGGCAACGGTCTTCTGAAAAACTGTTTTTT	CASSLSGQRSSEKLFF
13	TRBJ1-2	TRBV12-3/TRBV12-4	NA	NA	TGTGCCAGCAGATACGACACTAACTATGGCTACACCTTC	CASRYDTNYGYTF
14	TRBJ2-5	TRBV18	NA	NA	TGTGCCAGCTCACCTGGACACCTCCAAGAGACCCAGTACTTC	CASSPGHLQETQYF
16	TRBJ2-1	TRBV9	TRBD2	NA	TGTGCCAGCAGCGCGCCCTTAGCGGGAGTCTACAATGAGCAGTTCTTC	CASSAPLAGVYNEQFF
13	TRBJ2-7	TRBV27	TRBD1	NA	TGTGCCAGCAGGAGACAGGGGAACTACGAGCAGTACTTC	CASRRQGNYEQYF
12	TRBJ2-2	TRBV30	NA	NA	TGTGCCTGGAGTGACAGGGCCGGGGAGCTGTTTTTT	CAWSDRAGELFF
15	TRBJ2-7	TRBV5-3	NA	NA	TGTGCCAGAAGCTTGAGTAGGGCCAGGGCGTACGAGCAGTACTTC	CARSLSRARAYEQYF
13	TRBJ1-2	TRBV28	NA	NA	TGTGCCAGCAGTTTAAGAGGAGGGGTAGGCTACACCTTC	CASSLRGGVGYTF
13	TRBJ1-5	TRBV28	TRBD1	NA	TGTGCCAGCGCGACAGGGGGCAATCAGCCCCAGCATTTT	CASATGGNQPQHF
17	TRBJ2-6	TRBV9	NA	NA	TGTGCCAGCAGCGTAGGGGAAGGGGGCTCTGGGGCCAACGTCCTGACTTTC	CASSVGEGGSGANVLTF
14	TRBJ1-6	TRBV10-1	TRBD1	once	TGCGCCAGCAGTTCCGGGACAGCCAATTCACCCCTCCACTTT	CASSSGTANSPLHF
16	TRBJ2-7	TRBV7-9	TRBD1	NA	TGTGCCAGCAGCCCTCTACAGGGGGAAGAAATCGACGAGCAGTACTTC	CASSPLQGEEIDEQYF
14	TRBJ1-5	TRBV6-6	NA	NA	TGTGCCAGTAGTTACTCGTCCGGGAATCAGCCCCAGCATTTT	CASSYSSGNQPQHF
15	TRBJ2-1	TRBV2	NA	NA	TGTGCCAGCAGTGAAAAGCCAGGCGGGGACAATGAGCAGTTCTTC	CASSEKPGGDNEQFF
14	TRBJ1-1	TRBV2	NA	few	TGTGCCAGCAGTGACAGGGCTTTGAACACTGAAGCTTTCTTT	CASSDRALNTEAFF
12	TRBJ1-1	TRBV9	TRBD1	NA	TGTGCCAGCAGCCCTCCGACAGGGCGAGCTTTCTTT	CASSPPTGRAFF
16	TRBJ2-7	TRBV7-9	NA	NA	TGTGCCAGCAGCTTAGCGGGGAGTGGGGAAACCTACGAGCAGTACTTC	CASSLAGSGETYEQYF
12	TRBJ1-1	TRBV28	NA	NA	TGTGCCAGCAGTTGGGGGGTCACTGAAGCTTTCTTT	CASSWGVTEAFF
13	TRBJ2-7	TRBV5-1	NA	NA	TGCGCCAGCAGCTTGGAGGCTAGCCGCGAGCAGTACTTC	CASSLEASREQYF
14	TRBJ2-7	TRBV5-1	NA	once	TGCGCCAGCAGCTCGGGACTGGCAAGCTACGAGCAGTACTTC	CASSSGLASYEQYF
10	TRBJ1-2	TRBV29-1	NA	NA	TGCAGCGTTGATGACAATGGCTACACCTTC	CSVDDNGYTF
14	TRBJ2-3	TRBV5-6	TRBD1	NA	TGTGCCAGCAGCTGGACAGGGCTCACAGATACGCAGTATTTT	CASSWTGLTDTQYF
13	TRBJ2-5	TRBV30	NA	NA	TGTGCCTGGAGTGTTGGGTGGGCAGAGACCCAGTACTTC	CAWSVGWAETQYF
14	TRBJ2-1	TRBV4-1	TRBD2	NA	TGCGCCAGCAGCTCGGGACTAGCGCGCAATGAGCAGTTCTTC	CASSSGLARNEQFF